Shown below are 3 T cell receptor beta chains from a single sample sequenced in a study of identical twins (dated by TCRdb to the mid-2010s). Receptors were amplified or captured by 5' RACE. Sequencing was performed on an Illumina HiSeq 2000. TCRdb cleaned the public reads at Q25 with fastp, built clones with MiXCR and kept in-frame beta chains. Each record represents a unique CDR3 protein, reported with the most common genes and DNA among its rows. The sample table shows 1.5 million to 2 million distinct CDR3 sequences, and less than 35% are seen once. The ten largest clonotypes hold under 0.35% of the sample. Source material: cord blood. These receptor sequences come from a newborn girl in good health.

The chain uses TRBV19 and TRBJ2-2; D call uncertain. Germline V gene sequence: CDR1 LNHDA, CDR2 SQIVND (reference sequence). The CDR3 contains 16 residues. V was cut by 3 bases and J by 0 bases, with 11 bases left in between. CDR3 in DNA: TGTGCCAGTAGTATTATTGTAACCCCGAACACCGGGGAGCTGTTTTTT. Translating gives CASSIIVTPNTGELFF.

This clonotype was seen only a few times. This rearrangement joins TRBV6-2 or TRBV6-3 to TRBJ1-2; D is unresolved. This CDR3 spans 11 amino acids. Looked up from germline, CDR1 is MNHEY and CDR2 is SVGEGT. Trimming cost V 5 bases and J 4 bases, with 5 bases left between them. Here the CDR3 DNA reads TGTGCCAGCAGTCAGACCTATGGCTACACCTTC. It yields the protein CASSQTYGYTF.

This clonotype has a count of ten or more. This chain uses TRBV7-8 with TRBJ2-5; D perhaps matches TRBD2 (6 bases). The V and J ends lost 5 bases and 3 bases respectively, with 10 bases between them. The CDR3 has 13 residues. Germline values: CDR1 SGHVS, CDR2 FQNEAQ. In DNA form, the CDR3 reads TGTGCCAGCAGCCCCGGACTAAAAGAGACCCAGTACTTC. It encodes CASSPGLKETQYF.